The clone carrying this TCR beta chain was detected many times. Its antigen is currently unknown. This sample is drawn from a study of Graves' ophthalmopathy and Graves' hyperthyroidism. Background on the study: A follow-up of 18 months without ophthalmopathy meant that hyperthyroidism was stable. Study-level points and caveats: Most expanded clonotypes from thyroid (those above 0.001 frequency) were also found in blood.

Trimming left V 3 bases short and J 14 bases short, with 11 bases between. The CDR3 runs to 12 residues. The sequenced template was RNA, covering the TCR beta CDR3 region. The first-round RT-PCR employed HTBI primers together with the Qiagen OneStep RT-PCR kit. A multiplex PCR was then performed as the second round. Each CDR3 protein is one row after TCRdb ran MiXCR on the multiplex PCR reads. The sample carries over a million distinct CDR3 sequences, 35% to 40% recorded once. Each hyperthyroidism patient was newly diagnosed, with under 2 months' duration, and aged 18 to 65. Clinicians made diagnoses from clinical symptoms, serum thyroxine, TRAb, thyroid ultrasound and orbital computed tomography.

This receptor was taken from an adult man with Graves' hyperthyroidism. J is TRBJ1-6 and V is TRBV12-3 or TRBV12-4; a possible D gene is TRBD1 (6 bases). Sequenced sample: peripheral blood or thyroid tissue (not recorded which). The CDR3 reads CASSLINRALHF. CDR3 DNA sequence: TGTGCCAGCAGTTTGATTAACAGGGCCCTCCACTTT.